A selection of T cell receptor beta chains follows, all from one sample in a study of blood T cells in healthy people across ages. TCRdb reanalysed the 5' RACE reads using MiXCR and keeps one entry per CDR3 protein. The repertoire includes 800,000 to 950,000 distinct CDR3 sequences, about 37% of them detected once, and 10% to 15% sits in the top ten. Specimen: blood. The receptor set was obtained from a man younger than 35 in good health. Both conserved end residues are part of each CDR3. D genes are given only for firm matches. Rows give clone size only sometimes, using once, few, many, or a class for an expanded clone.

cdr3_aa cdr3_nt v_call d_call clone_size j_call
CASGPTAGGRDTQYF TGTGCCAGCGGCCCCACGGCGGGGGGTAGAGATACGCAGTATTTT TRBV9 TRBD2 . TRBJ2-3
CASSQGSGVWDTQYF TGCGCCAGCAGCCAAGGTAGCGGAGTTTGGGATACGCAGTATTTT TRBV4-1 . . TRBJ2-3
CASSTITDTQYF TGTGCCAGCAGTACAATCACAGATACGCAGTATTTT TRBV25-1 . . TRBJ2-3
CASSAGQEAFF TGTGCCAGCAGCGCTGGACAGGAAGCTTTCTTT TRBV7-6 . . TRBJ1-1
CASSYGTGEQFF TGTGCCAGCAGTTATGGGACAGGCGAGCAGTTCTTC TRBV6-2/TRBV6-3 TRBD1 . TRBJ2-1
CSAGWLGGVLHEQYF TGCAGTGCTGGTTGGTTGGGCGGGGTACTCCACGAGCAGTACTTC TRBV20-1 . . TRBJ2-7
CASSQDNAGGRYNEQYF TGCGCCAGCAGCCAAGATAATGCGGGAGGGCGCTACAATGAGCAGTACTTC TRBV4-3 TRBD2 . TRBJ2-7
CASTVAGEYNEQFF TGTGCCAGCACCGTAGCGGGGGAGTACAATGAGCAGTTCTTC TRBV2 TRBD2 few TRBJ2-1
CASSPDRGWYTEAFF TGTGCCAGCAGTCCGGACAGGGGTTGGTACACTGAAGCTTTCTTT TRBV28 TRBD1 . TRBJ1-1
CASSLQGREKLFF TGTGCCAGCAGTTTACAGGGGCGGGAAAAACTGTTTTTT TRBV5-1 TRBD1 few TRBJ1-4